The T cell receptor beta chain under discussion was sequenced for a study of T cells in localized non-small cell lung cancer. Generated by immunoSEQ multiplex PCR, the TCRdb table keeps only in-frame clones and is missing some. The data contain about 710 clones, roughly 18% of them seen just once; the ten biggest clones take up approximately 18%. This clone was seen a handful of times. There are 13 residues in the CDR3. V lost 3 bases and J 8 bases, leaving 10 bases between the germline ends. The germline V gene has CDR1 MDHEN and CDR2 SYDVKM. The sequence came from a man between 35 and 75 years old with stage III squamous cell lung carcinoma. Sequences were derived from normal lung tissue next to the tumor, sampled before any cancer treatment. The chain links TRBV28 to TRBJ2-2; D gene unclear. The DNA for the CDR3 is TGTGCCAGCAGTTTGGAGCTTTCTGGGGAGCTGTTTTTT. This translates into CASSLELSGELFF.